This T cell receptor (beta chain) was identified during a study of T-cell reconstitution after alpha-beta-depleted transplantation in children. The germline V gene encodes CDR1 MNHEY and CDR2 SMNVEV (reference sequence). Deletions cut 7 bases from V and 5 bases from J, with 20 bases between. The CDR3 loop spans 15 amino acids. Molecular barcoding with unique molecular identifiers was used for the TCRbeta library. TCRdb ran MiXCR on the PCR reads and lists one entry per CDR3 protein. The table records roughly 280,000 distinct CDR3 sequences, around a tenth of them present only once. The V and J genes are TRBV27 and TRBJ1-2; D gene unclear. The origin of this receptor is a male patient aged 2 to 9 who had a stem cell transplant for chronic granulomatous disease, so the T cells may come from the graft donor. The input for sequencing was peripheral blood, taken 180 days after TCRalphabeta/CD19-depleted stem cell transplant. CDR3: CASKRIQQLGYGYTF. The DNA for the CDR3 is TGTGCCAGCAAGCGAATACAACAGCTGGGGTATGGCTACACCTTC.